Below are 8 T cell receptor beta chains sequenced from a single sample in a study of cytomegalovirus exposure and HLA in healthy donors. The primer mix had 60 Vbeta and 13 Jbeta primers. The table came from immunoSEQ multiplex PCR; TCRdb's copy has only in-frame clones and leaves some out. The sample includes 100,000 to 120,000 clones, over 60% of them seen just once. The sequenced sample was PBMCs. The source is a woman in her fifties or sixties in good health and CMV-seropositive.

The rearrangement joins TRBV2 to TRBJ2-3; 7 bases map to TRBD1. Per germline, CDR1 SNHLY and CDR2 FYNNEI. This CDR3 has 14 residues. With V trimmed by 6 bases and J by 2 bases, 5 bases remained unmatched. The CDR3 DNA sequence: TGTGCCAGCAGACGACAGGGCCCCACAGATACGCAGTATTTT. As protein: CASRRQGPTDTQYF.

CDR3 region: CASSGDTNYEQYF. DNA of the CDR3: TGTGCCAGCAGCGGCGACACGAACTACGAGCAGTACTTC. The chain is built from TRBV5-4 and TRBJ2-7, with D unclear. The CDR3 runs to 13 residues. Trimming left V 4 bases short and J 3 bases short, with 11 bases between. The germline gives CDR1 SGHNT, CDR2 YYREEE (reference sequence).

J is TRBJ1-5 and V is TRBV1. TRBV1 is a known pseudogene. The CDR3 sequence is 13 residues long. The CDR3 sequence is CTSLGGSNQPQHF. In nucleotides, the CDR3 is TGCACCAGCCTTGGGGGGTCCAATCAGCCCCAGCATTTT.

This clone was seen just once. The chain combines TRBV28 with TRBJ2-2; 7 bases fit TRBD1. The V gene's germline CDR1 is MDHEN and CDR2 SYDVKM. CDR3 length: 16 residues. V lost 7 bases and J lost 6; bases outside the gene matches: 14. The CDR3 nucleotides read TGTGCCAGCACTCTGACCGGACAGGAACGACCCGGGGAGCTGTTTTTT. Amino acids: CASTLTGQERPGELFF.

The rearrangement links TRBV5-4 to TRBJ1-3, with D tentatively TRBD1 (6 bases). The germline V gene encodes CDR1 SGHNT and CDR2 YYREEE (reference sequence). Trimming removed 4 bases at V and 4 bases at J, with 18 bases between. This CDR3 comprises 16 residues. The DNA of the CDR3 is TGTGCCAGCAGCCCGGCACAGGGAAAGGGGGGAAACACCATATATTTT. Translation: CASSPAQGKGGNTIYF. Full variable domain (rest looked up from reference TRBV5-4 and TRBJ1-3): ETGVTQSPTHLIKTRGQQVTLRCSSQSGHNTVSWYQQALGQGPQFIFQYYREEENGRGNFPPRFSGLQFPNYSSELNVNALELDDSALYLCASSPAQGKGGNTIYFGEGSWLTVV.

V gene TRBV4-1 combines with J gene TRBJ2-4, with 12 bases that match TRBD2. The CDR3 spans 18 residues. Germline assignment: CDR1 MGHRA and CDR2 YSYEKL. V was pared by 2 bases and J by 3 bases, with 8 bases of the junction left unmatched. The CDR3 coding sequence is TGCGCCAGCAGCCAAACTAGCGGGACTAGCGGGTACAAAAACATTCAGTACTTC. Translation: CASSQTSGTSGYKNIQYF.

This chain connects TRBV19 to TRBJ1-1; D uncertain. The CDR3 consists of 13 residues. Germline V gives CDR1 LNHDA, CDR2 SQIVND (reference sequence). Trimming stripped 9 bases from V and 1 base from J, with 12 bases between. The chain's CDR3 is CASSQQKNTEAFF. In DNA, the CDR3 is TGTGCCAGCTCCCAACAGAAGAACACTGAAGCTTTCTTT.

V gene TRBV5-1 combines with J gene TRBJ2-2; 8 bases are a match to TRBD2. V shed 1 base, J shed 1 base, and the junction held 3 bases outside the gene matches. This CDR3 comprises 16 residues. Germline V gene lookup returns CDR1 SGHRS and CDR2 YFSETQ. The CDR3 region is CASSLSSGRNTGELFF. The DNA of the CDR3 is TGCGCCAGCAGCTTGTCTAGCGGGCGGAACACCGGGGAGCTGTTTTTT.